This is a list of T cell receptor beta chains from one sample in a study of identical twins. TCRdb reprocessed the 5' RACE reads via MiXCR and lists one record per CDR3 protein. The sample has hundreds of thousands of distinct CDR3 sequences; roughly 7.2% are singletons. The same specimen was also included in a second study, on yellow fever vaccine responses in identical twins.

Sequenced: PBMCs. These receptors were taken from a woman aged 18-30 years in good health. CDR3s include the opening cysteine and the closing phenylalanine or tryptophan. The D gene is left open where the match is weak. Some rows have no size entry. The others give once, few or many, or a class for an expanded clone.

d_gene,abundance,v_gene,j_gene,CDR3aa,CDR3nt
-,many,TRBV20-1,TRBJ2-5,CSARDTARQSQETQYF,TGCAGTGCTAGAGATACGGCGAGACAGAGCCAAGAGACCCAGTACTTC
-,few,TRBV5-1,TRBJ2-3,CASSPKLRHDPDTQYF,TGCGCCAGCAGCCCTAAACTTAGACACGACCCAGATACGCAGTATTTT
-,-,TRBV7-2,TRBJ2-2,CATGHPGTGELFF,TGTGCCACCGGGCACCCGGGCACCGGGGAGCTGTTTTTT
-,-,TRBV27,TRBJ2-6,CATLERRHSGANVLTF,TGTGCCACCCTCGAAAGGCGCCACTCTGGGGCCAACGTCCTGACTTTC
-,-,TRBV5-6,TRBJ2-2,CASSLWGLPLWAAGELFF,TGTGCCAGCAGCCTGTGGGGCCTGCCGCTATGGGCCGCCGGGGAGCTGTTTTTT
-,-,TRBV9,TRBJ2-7,CASSALLSGAPHEQYF,TGTGCCAGCAGCGCCCTACTATCGGGAGCCCCCCACGAGCAGTACTTC
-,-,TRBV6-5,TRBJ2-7,CASSYRRGGQSYEQYF,TGTGCCAGCAGTTACCGACGAGGGGGGCAGTCCTACGAGCAGTACTTC
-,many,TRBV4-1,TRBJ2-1,CASSQVGYNEQFF,TGCGCCAGCAGCCAAGTGGGGTACAATGAGCAGTTCTTC
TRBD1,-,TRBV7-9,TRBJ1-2,CASSSYRGPNLYATF,TGTGCCAGCAGCTCATACAGGGGGCCCAACCTCTATGCGACCTTC
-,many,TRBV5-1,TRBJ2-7,CASSSTGTISYEQYF,TGCGCCAGCAGCTCGACCGGGACAATTTCCTACGAGCAGTACTTC
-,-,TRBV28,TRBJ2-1,CASSLAGTLREQFF,TGTGCCAGCAGTTTAGCGGGAACGCTTAGGGAGCAGTTCTTC
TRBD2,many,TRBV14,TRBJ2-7,CASSQARGRWSYEQYF,TGTGCCAGCAGCCAAGCGCGCGGGAGATGGTCCTACGAGCAGTACTTC
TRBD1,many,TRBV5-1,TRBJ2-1,CASSPGQGSYNEQFF,TGCGCCAGCAGTCCGGGACAGGGGTCTTACAATGAGCAGTTCTTC
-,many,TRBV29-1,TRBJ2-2,CSVVSRGDTGELFF,TGCAGCGTTGTTTCCAGGGGGGACACCGGGGAGCTGTTTTTT
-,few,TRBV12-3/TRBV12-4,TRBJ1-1,CASSARRNTEAFF,TGTGCCAGCAGCGCCCGACGGAACACTGAAGCTTTCTTT
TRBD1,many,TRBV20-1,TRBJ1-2,CSATGQGAYYGYTF,TGCAGTGCTACCGGACAGGGTGCCTACTATGGCTACACCTTC
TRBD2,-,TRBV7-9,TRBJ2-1,CASSRGAGGPYNEQFF,TGTGCCAGCAGCCGGGGCGCGGGAGGGCCTTACAATGAGCAGTTCTTC
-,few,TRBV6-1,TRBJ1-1,CASSEYLGGGTEAFF,TGTGCCAGCAGTGAATATTTGGGAGGCGGCACTGAAGCTTTCTTT
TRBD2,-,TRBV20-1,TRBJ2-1,CSARDGSSGIEQFF,TGCAGTGCTAGAGATGGGTCTAGCGGGATTGAGCAGTTCTTC
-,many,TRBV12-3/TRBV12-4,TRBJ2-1,CASRTGTKYNEQFF,TGTGCCAGCAGAACCGGGACCAAATACAATGAGCAGTTCTTC
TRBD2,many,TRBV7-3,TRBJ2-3,CASSLRRTSGTADTQYF,TGTGCCAGCAGCTTAAGGCGGACTAGCGGGACGGCAGATACGCAGTATTTT
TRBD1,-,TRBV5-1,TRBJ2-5,CASRTGTVGAQETQYF,TGCGCCAGCAGGACCGGGACAGTGGGGGCTCAAGAGACCCAGTACTTC
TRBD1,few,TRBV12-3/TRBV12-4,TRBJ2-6,CASSSWTGELTNVLTF,TGTGCCAGCAGTTCATGGACAGGGGAGTTGACCAACGTCCTGACTTTC
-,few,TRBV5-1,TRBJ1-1,CASRISERGNTEAFF,TGCGCCAGCAGAATATCGGAGCGGGGGAACACTGAAGCTTTCTTT
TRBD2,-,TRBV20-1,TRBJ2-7,CSARAREGFYEQYF,TGCAGTGCTAGAGCTCGGGAGGGGTTCTACGAGCAGTACTTC
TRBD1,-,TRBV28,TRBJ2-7,CASSIAPDRATLSEQYF,TGTGCCAGCAGTATCGCACCGGACAGGGCCACCCTCTCCGAGCAGTACTTC
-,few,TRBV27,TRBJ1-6,CASSLLTGGESPLHF,TGTGCCAGCAGTTTATTGACGGGAGGGGAGTCACCCCTCCACTTT
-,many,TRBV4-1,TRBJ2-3,CASSQDYPPSGTDTQYF,TGCGCCAGCAGCCAAGACTACCCCCCCTCGGGCACAGATACGCAGTATTTT
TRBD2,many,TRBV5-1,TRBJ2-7,CASSLDPSGTYEQYF,TGCGCCAGCAGCTTGGATCCTAGCGGGACCTACGAGCAGTACTTC
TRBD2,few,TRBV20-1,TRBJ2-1,CSARTSGHGSYNEQFF,TGCAGTGCTAGGACTAGCGGTCACGGCTCCTACAATGAGCAGTTCTTC
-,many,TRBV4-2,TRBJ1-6,CASSQGFQGDLPLHF,TGTGCCAGCAGCCAAGGATTTCAAGGGGATTTACCCCTCCACTTT
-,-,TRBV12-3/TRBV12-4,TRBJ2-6,CASSAGTTSGANVLTF,TGTGCCAGCAGTGCCGGGACAACCTCTGGGGCCAACGTCCTGACTTTC
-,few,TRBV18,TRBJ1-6,CASSPWLNSPLHF,TGTGCCAGCTCACCTTGGCTTAATTCACCCCTCCACTTT